Each of the 16 T cell receptor beta chains below was sequenced from the same sample in a study of blood T cells in healthy people across ages. Primed by a sample-barcoded 5' primer and a J-beta primer mix, a second PCR proceeded for 7 to 11 cycles. TCRdb recomputed calls from the 5' RACE reads with MiXCR, one row per CDR3 protein. The data hold 850,000 to 1,100,000 distinct CDR3 sequences, with roughly two fifths observed a single time. Sequenced sample: blood. These receptors were collected from a man between 18 and 35 years old in good health.

V and J are TRBV27 and TRBJ2-7, with D perhaps assigned TRBD1 or TRBD2 (5 bases each). Germline values: CDR1 MNHEY, CDR2 SMNVEV (reference sequence). The CDR3 is 15 amino acids. The ends were cut back, 2 bases at V and 4 bases at J, with 15 bases in the middle. DNA for the CDR3: TGTGCCAGCAGTTTAGTCGGGGCGGTTGTGTACGAGCAGTACTTC. Translating gives CASSLVGAVVYEQYF.

The chain combines TRBV6-5 with TRBJ2-6; no clear D gene. Germline CDR1 is MNHEY and CDR2 is SVGAGI. The CDR3 totals 16 residues. The V end was cut by 2 bases, the J end by 4 bases, with 12 bases between. As DNA, the CDR3 is TGTGCCAGCAGTTACGCCCAGGAGTCCGGGGCCAACGTCCTGACTTTC. It specifies CASSYAQESGANVLTF.

The J gene is TRBJ1-1, the V gene TRBV20-1, with D unresolved. The germline CDR1 and CDR2 sequences are DFQATT and SNEGSKA (reference sequence). The CDR3 totals 12 residues. V lost 1 base and J 7 bases, leaving 10 bases between the germline ends. CDR3: CSARVSSFEAFF. The CDR3 DNA is TGCAGTGCTAGAGTGTCCAGTTTTGAAGCTTTCTTT.

This clonotype is a singleton in its sample. The chain carries TRBV12-3 or TRBV12-4 and TRBJ2-3; D may be TRBD2 (6 bases). V gave up 2 bases and J gave up 2 bases, with 14 bases separating them. There are 16 residues in the CDR3. Here the CDR3 reads CASSLPPREPTDTQYF. In DNA form, the CDR3 reads TGTGCCAGCAGTTTACCCCCCCGGGAGCCCACAGATACGCAGTATTTT.

This clonotype was seen once. V and J are TRBV20-1 and TRBJ2-7; 7 bases match TRBD1. The germline gives CDR1 DFQATT, CDR2 SNEGSKA (reference sequence). Losses at the gene ends were 7 bases for V and 2 bases for J; bases not matched to a gene: 8. The CDR3 runs 13 residues. The CDR3 protein is CSVVGDSPYEQYF. As DNA, the CDR3 is TGCAGTGTCGTGGGGGACAGCCCCTACGAGCAGTACTTC.

This clonotype was seen at least ten times. The V and J genes are TRBV4-1 and TRBJ2-3; perhaps D is TRBD1 or TRBD2 (5 bases each). The V end lost 1 base, the J end lost 0 bases, and 20 bases lay between the germline ends. The length of the CDR3 is 19 residues. Germline lookup yields CDR1 MGHRA and CDR2 YSYEKL. The CDR3 sequence is CASSQGGTAGSSSTDTQYF. CDR3 DNA sequence: TGCGCCAGCAGCCAAGGTGGGACCGCCGGTAGCTCGAGCACAGATACGCAGTATTTT.

In this sample, this clonotype turned up many times. The rearrangement joins TRBV12-3 or TRBV12-4 to TRBJ1-5; D might be TRBD1 (6 bases). The germline V and J ends were trimmed by 6 bases and 3 bases, with 12 bases remaining between them. The CDR3 covers 14 residues. The CDR3: CASRGDTANQPQHF. CDR3 DNA: TGTGCCAGCAGGGGGGACACGGCCAATCAGCCCCAGCATTTT.

This clonotype was observed at least ten times. The chain has TRBV4-3 and TRBJ2-1; 9 nucleotides agree with TRBD2. Germline CDR1 LGHNA, CDR2 YSLEER. V shed 0 bases and J 4 bases; nucleotides not matched to a gene: 16. The CDR3 spans 20 residues. The CDR3 sequence: CASSQDPWTSAIPGYNEQFF. In nucleotides, the CDR3 is TGCGCCAGCAGCCAAGATCCGTGGACTAGCGCTATACCGGGGTACAATGAGCAGTTCTTC.

This clonotype was seen more than once but under ten times. This CDR3 reads CSADTANIDQPQHF. The CDR3 DNA reads TGCAGTGCGGACACAGCGAATATCGATCAGCCCCAGCATTTT. V and J are TRBV20-1 and TRBJ1-5; possible D gene TRBD1, 5 bases. The length of the CDR3 is 14 residues. Germline V gives CDR1 DFQATT, CDR2 SNEGSKA (reference sequence). V lost 6 bases and J lost 5, with 17 bases in between.

This clonotype was counted between two and nine times. The J gene is TRBJ1-1, the V gene TRBV2; 9 nucleotides match TRBD1. After removal of 3 bases from V and 7 bases from J, the junction contained 9 bases not matched to a gene. The CDR3 loop spans 15 amino acids. The germline gives CDR1 SNHLY, CDR2 FYNNEI. CDR3 amino acids: CASSEETGGENEAFF. For the CDR3, the DNA is TGTGCCAGCAGTGAGGAAACAGGGGGCGAGAATGAAGCTTTCTTT.

The J gene is TRBJ2-5, the V gene TRBV9; TRBD1 or TRBD2 may be the D gene (6 bases each). The V gene lost 6 bases and the J gene lost 3 bases, with 18 bases spanning the gap. CDR1 SGDLS and CDR2 YYNGEE come from the germline V gene. CDR3 length equals 15 residues. The CDR3 nucleotides read TGTGCCAGCAACATACCTGGGGGGCGAGAAGAGACCCAGTACTTC. It translates to CASNIPGGREETQYF.

Details on this clonotype: The junction departs from germline at one end; a sequencing error may be responsible. J is TRBJ1-6 and V is TRBV5-1, with D unresolved. The germline V gene has CDR1 SGHRS and CDR2 YFSETQ. The CDR3 has 13 residues. CDR3 in DNA: TGTGCCAGCAGCTTAGCCTATAATTCACCCCTCCACTTT. It codes for CASSLAYNSPLHF.

The chain joins TRBV6-2 or TRBV6-3 to TRBJ1-5; D not resolved. CDR1 is MNHEY, CDR2 SVGEGT, per germline. The CDR3 is 15 residues long. Trimming left V 7 bases short and J 0 bases short, with 13 bases between. CDR3 amino acids: CASTPDGYSNQPQHF. The CDR3 bases are TGTGCCAGCACTCCAGATGGGTATAGCAATCAGCCCCAGCATTTT.

The genes are TRBV10-3 and TRBJ1-1; D gene uncertain. The germline gives CDR1 ENHRY, CDR2 SYGVKD. This CDR3 is 14 amino acids long. Deletions cut 6 bases from V and 1 base from J, with 12 bases between. The CDR3 nucleotides are TGTGCCATCAGCGCGCGGGCCTCGAACACTGAAGCTTTCTTT. Its translation is CAISARASNTEAFF.

The V and J genes are TRBV12-3 or TRBV12-4 and TRBJ1-2, with 9 bases identical to TRBD1. The CDR3 is 13 residues long. J was trimmed by 11 bases and V by 5 bases; bases with no gene match: 9. CDR3 sequence (DNA): TGTGCCAGCAGTCGACAGGGGGTGCGGGTTTACACCTTC. Translation: CASSRQGVRVYTF.

CDR3 DNA: TGTGCCAGCAGCTTAGCGGGGGCCATATACAATGAGCAGTTCTTC. Translated: CASSLAGAIYNEQFF. This rearrangement joins TRBV7-3 to TRBJ2-1, with D perhaps matching TRBD2 (7 bases). Trimming removed 2 bases at V and 4 bases at J, with 12 bases between. CDR3 length equals 15 residues. Germline lookup yields CDR1 SGHTA and CDR2 FQGTGA.